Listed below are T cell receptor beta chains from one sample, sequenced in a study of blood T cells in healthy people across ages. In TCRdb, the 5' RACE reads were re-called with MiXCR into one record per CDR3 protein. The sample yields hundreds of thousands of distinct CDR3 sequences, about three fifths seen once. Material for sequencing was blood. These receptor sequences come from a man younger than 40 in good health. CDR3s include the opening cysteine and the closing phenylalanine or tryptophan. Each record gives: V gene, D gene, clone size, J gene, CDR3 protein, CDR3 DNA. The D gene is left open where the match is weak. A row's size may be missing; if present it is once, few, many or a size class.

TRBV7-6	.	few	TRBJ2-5	CASSLVGGQGEQYF	TGTGCCAGCAGCTTAGTAGGAGGGCAGGGTGAGCAGTACTTC
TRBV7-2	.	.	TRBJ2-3	CAGSFARMADTQYF	TGTGCCGGCAGCTTTGCTAGAATGGCAGATACGCAGTATTTT
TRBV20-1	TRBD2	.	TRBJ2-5	CSARTNPSGGTETQYF	TGCAGTGCGAGGACGAACCCTAGCGGGGGTACAGAGACCCAGTACTTC
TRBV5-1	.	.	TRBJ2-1	CASSFRQGIYNEQFF	TGCGCCAGCAGCTTCAGGCAGGGCATCTACAATGAGCAGTTCTTC
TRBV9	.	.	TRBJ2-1	CASRPYEQFF	TGTGCCAGCAGACCCTATGAGCAGTTCTTC
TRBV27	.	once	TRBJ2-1	CASSLGAWNEQFF	TGTGCCAGCAGTTTGGGAGCGTGGAATGAGCAGTTCTTC
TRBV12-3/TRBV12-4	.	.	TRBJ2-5	CASSSRLLGGGDNEQYF	TGTGCCAGCAGTTCGCGGCTATTGGGGGGAGGGGACAATGAGCAGTACTTC
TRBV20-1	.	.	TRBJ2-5	CSARMAGGQETQYF	TGCAGTGCTAGGATGGCCGGGGGACAAGAGACCCAGTACTTC
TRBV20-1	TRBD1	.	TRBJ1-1	CSARGQGLTTEAFF	TGCAGTGCCAGGGGACAGGGTCTGACCACTGAAGCTTTCTTT
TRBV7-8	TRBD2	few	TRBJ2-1	CASSRLRGGLAPEQFF	TGTGCCAGCAGCCGACTCCGAGGCGGACTAGCCCCTGAGCAGTTCTTC
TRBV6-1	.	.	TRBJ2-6	CASNSGPSGANVLTF	TGTGCCAGCAACTCCGGACCGTCTGGGGCCAACGTCCTGACTTTC
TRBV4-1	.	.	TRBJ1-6	CASSLGQINTSPLHF	TGCGCCAGCAGCCTTGGACAGATAAACACTTCACCCCTCCACTTT
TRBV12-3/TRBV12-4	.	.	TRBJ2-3	CASSHREDTQYF	TGTGCCAGCAGTCACAGGGAGGATACGCAGTATTTT
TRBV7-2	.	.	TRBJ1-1	CASSLWGARNTEAFF	TGTGCCAGCAGCTTATGGGGGGCCCGGAACACTGAAGCTTTCTTT
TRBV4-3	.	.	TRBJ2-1	CASSQEAGERDEQFF	TGCGCCAGCAGCCAAGAGGCCGGGGAGCGCGATGAGCAGTTCTTC
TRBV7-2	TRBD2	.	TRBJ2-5	CASRPGTSGVQETQYF	TGTGCCAGCAGGCCCGGGACTAGCGGGGTTCAAGAGACCCAGTACTTC
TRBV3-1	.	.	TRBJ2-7	CASSPLQGHSYEQYF	TGTGCCAGCAGCCCCCTACAGGGCCACTCCTACGAGCAGTACTTC
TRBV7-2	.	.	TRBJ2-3	CASSLARLYTDTQYF	TGTGCCAGCAGCTTAGCTCGGCTCTACACAGATACGCAGTATTTT
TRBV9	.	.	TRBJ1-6	CASSPLPTADSPLHF	TGTGCCAGCAGCCCCCTCCCGACAGCAGATTCACCCCTCCACTTT
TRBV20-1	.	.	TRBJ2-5	CSARGGIQETQYF	TGCAGTGCTAGGGGAGGTATACAAGAGACCCAGTACTTC
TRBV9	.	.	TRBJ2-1	CASSTITGARDEQFF	TGTGCCAGCAGCACCATAACCGGGGCAAGGGATGAGCAGTTCTTC
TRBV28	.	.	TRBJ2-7	CASSVDPGQSEQYF	TGTGCCAGCAGTGTAGATCCAGGACAGAGCGAGCAGTACTTC
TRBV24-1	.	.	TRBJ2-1	CATSWQILTIHNEQFF	TGTGCCACCAGTTGGCAGATACTTACTATCCACAATGAGCAGTTCTTC
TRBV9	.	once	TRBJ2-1	CASSVLAQTDNEQFF	TGTGCCAGCAGCGTACTAGCGCAAACCGACAATGAGCAGTTCTTC
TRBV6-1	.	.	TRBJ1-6	CASSETVNSPLHF	TGTGCCAGCAGTGAAACAGTTAATTCACCCCTCCACTTT
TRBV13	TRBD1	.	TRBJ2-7	CASSLPGQGSEQYF	TGTGCCAGCAGCTTGCCGGGACAGGGGAGCGAGCAGTACTTC
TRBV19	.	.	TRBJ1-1	CASSRGVGEAFF	TGTGCCAGTAGTCGGGGGGTTGGAGAAGCTTTCTTT
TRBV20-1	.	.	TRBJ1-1	CSAKGSELAFF	TGCAGTGCCAAGGGATCAGAGTTGGCTTTCTTT
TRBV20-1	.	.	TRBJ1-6	CSARTDYNSPLHF	TGCAGTGCTCGGACGGATTATAATTCACCCCTCCACTTT
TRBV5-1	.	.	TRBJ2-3	CASRRESPDTQYF	TGCGCCAGCAGGCGGGAATCCCCAGATACGCAGTATTTT
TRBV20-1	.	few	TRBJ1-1	CSARVPGVVSTEAFF	TGCAGTGCTAGAGTTCCAGGGGTGGTTTCCACTGAAGCTTTCTTT
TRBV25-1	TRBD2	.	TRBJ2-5	CASLSSGRGETQYF	TGTGCCAGTCTATCTAGCGGGAGGGGAGAGACCCAGTACTTC
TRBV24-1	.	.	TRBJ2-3	CATSDTTRLSLTDTQYF	TGTGCCACCAGTGACACGACACGTCTAAGTCTCACAGATACGCAGTATTTT
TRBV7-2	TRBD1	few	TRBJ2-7	CASSFRTGGFYEQYF	TGTGCCAGCAGCTTCCGGACAGGGGGTTTCTACGAGCAGTACTTC
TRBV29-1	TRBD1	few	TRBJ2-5	CSVGGTGRVETQYF	TGCAGCGTTGGAGGGACAGGGCGGGTTGAGACCCAGTACTTC
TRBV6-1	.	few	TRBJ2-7	CASSVETSYEQYF	TGTGCCAGCAGTGTGGAGACATCCTACGAGCAGTACTTC
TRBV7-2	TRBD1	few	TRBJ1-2	CASSLGGVLGYTF	TGTGCCAGCAGCCTAGGGGGCGTTTTGGGCTACACCTTC
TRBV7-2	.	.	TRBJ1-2	CASSAYRVANYGYTF	TGTGCCAGCAGCGCATACAGAGTAGCTAACTATGGCTACACCTTC
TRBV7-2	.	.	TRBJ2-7	CASSLVTGGAYEQYF	TGTGCCAGCAGCTTAGTTACAGGGGGGGCCTACGAGCAGTACTTC
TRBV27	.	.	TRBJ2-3	CASGAVGDTQYF	TGTGCCAGTGGGGCAGTTGGAGATACGCAGTATTTT
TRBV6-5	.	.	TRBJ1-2	CASRSGREYYGYTF	TGTGCCAGCAGATCGGGCAGGGAGTACTATGGCTACACCTTC
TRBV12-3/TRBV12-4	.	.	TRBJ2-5	CASSWSKGETQYF	TGTGCCAGCAGTTGGTCGAAAGGGGAGACCCAGTACTTC